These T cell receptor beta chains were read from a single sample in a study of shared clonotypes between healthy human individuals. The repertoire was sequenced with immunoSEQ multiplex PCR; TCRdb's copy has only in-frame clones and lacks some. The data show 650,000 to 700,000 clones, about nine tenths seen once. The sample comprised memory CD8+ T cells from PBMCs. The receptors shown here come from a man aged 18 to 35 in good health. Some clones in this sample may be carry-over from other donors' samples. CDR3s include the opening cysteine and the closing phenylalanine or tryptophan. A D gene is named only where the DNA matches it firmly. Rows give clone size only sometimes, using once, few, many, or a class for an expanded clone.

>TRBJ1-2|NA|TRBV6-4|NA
TGTGCCAGCAGTGACAGGGCAGGTGGCTACACCTTC
CASSDRAGGYTF
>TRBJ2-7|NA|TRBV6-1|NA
TGTGCCAGCAGTGAAGAGGTAAGGCAAGCCTACGAGCAGTACTTC
CASSEEVRQAYEQYF
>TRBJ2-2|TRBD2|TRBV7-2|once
TGTGCCAGCAGCTTAGTAGGCGGGAGCGTCACCGGGGAGCTGTTTTTT
CASSLVGGSVTGELFF
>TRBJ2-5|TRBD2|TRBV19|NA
TGTGCCAGTAGAACCTCCGCCCATCTAGCGGGAGGTCGAGAGACCCAGTACTTC
CASRTSAHLAGGRETQYF
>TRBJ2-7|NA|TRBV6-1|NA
TGTGCCAGCAGCCCCAGGGGAATATCCTACGAGCAGTACTTC
CASSPRGISYEQYF
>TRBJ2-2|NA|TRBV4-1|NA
TGCGCCAGCACCCACCTCAGGGGCCCGAACACCGGGGAGCTGTTTTTT
CASTHLRGPNTGELFF
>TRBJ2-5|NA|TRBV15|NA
TGTGCCACCAGCAGAGTAGCTCGGCTAGGGAGGCATCAGCGGGAGACCCAGTACTTC
CATSRVARLGRHQRETQYF
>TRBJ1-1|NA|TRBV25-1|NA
TGTGCCACCGAGGTGTGGGGCGCTGGGGACACTGAAGCTTTCTTT
CATEVWGAGDTEAFF
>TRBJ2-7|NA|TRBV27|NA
TGTGCCAGCAGTTTGAGTAAGGGTACAGACCGCTACGAGCAGTACTTC
CASSLSKGTDRYEQYF
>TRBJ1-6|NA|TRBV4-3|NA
TGCGCCAGCAGCCACGGGACTTCTTGGCTGGATTCACCCCTCCACTTT
CASSHGTSWLDSPLHF
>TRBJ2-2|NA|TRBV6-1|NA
TGTGCCAGCCCCCAGCCCACCGGGGAGCTGTTTTTT
CASPQPTGELFF
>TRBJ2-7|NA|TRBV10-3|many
TGTGCCATCAGTGAGGACAGGTACGAGCAGTACTTC
CAISEDRYEQYF
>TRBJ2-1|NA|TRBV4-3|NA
TGCGCCAGCAGCCAGGGTCACCACTCGTACAATGAGCAGTTCTTC
CASSQGHHSYNEQFF
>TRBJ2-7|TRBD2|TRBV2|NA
TGTGCCAGCAGTGCAAGGGAAGGGACTAGGAGGTTACACGAGCAGTACTTC
CASSAREGTRRLHEQYF
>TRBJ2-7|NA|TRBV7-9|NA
TGTGCCAGCGGCAGTATCTACGAGCAGTACTTC
CASGSIYEQYF
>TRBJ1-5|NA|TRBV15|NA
TGTGCCACCAGCAGCGGGGCAGGTAATCAGCCCCAGCATTTT
CATSSGAGNQPQHF
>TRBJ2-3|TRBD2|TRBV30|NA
TGTGCCTGGGACGGACTAGCGGGCCTCACAGATACGCAGTATTTT
CAWDGLAGLTDTQYF
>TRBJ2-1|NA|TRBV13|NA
TGTGCCAGCAGCTTAGTATCAGGGGCAGGGCTTGAGCAGTTCTTC
CASSLVSGAGLEQFF
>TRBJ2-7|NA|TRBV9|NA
TGTGCCAGCAGTGGCTCGGGACTCTTCTACGAGCAGTACTTC
CASSGSGLFYEQYF
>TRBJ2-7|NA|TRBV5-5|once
TGTGCCAGCAGCTTGGTTTCTGGGGGCGAGCAGTACTTC
CASSLVSGGEQYF
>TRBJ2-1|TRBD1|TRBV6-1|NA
TGTGCCAGCACTCCGGGGACAGGGGAGGGCGATGAGCAGTTCTTC
CASTPGTGEGDEQFF